Shown below are 20 T cell receptor beta chains from a single sample sequenced in a study of blood T cell repertoires in COVID-19 (TCRdb year 2020). The library was built by means of the immunoSEQ multiplex PCR assay. TCRdb took over this immuneACCESS table, retaining in-frame rearrangements with V and J assigned. Such tables are incomplete; in checked studies, under half of the missing clones stem from an unresolved V gene, and the remainder is unexplained. The sample yields under 50,000 clones; just under 80% were counted once. The top ten hold roughly 40% of the sample. Sequencing input: peripheral blood. The source is a man aged 80 or over with active or convalescent COVID-19.

This chain links TRBV28 with TRBJ2-2; D is unresolved. Trimming took off 3 bases at V and 0 bases at J, with 8 bases between the two ends. The CDR3 sequence is 15 residues long. The V gene's germline CDR1 is MDHEN and CDR2 SYDVKM. CDR3 coding DNA: TGTGCCAGCAGTTTTGGTCCAGCGAACACCGGGGAGCTGTTTTTT. Residues: CASSFGPANTGELFF.

This clone has a single count. CDR3 in amino acids: CASSFLAVNTGELFF. The CDR3 DNA is TGTGCCAGCAGTTTTCTCGCAGTGAACACCGGGGAGCTGTTTTTT. The V and J genes are TRBV27 and TRBJ2-2; D call uncertain. There are 15 residues in the CDR3. The V and J ends lost 3 bases and 1 base respectively, with 9 bases between them. Germline values: CDR1 MNHEY, CDR2 SMNVEV (reference sequence).

The rearrangement uses TRBV28 and TRBJ2-1; 16 positions match TRBD2. The CDR3 loop spans 19 amino acids. Trimming at V came to 3 bases and at J to 7 bases, leaving 12 bases not matched to a gene. Per germline, CDR1 MDHEN and CDR2 SYDVKM. CDR3 amino acids: CASSFMGLAGGPSRNEQFF. CDR3 in DNA: TGTGCCAGCAGTTTTATGGGACTAGCGGGAGGGCCCTCGAGGAATGAGCAGTTCTTC.

CDR3 residues: CASSVDRSHTDTQYF. CDR3 DNA: TGTGCCAGCAGCGTAGACAGGAGTCACACAGATACGCAGTATTTT. This chain links TRBV9 with TRBJ2-3; the D gene is possibly TRBD1 (5 bases). The CDR3 runs 15 residues. V was cut by 0 bases and J by 2 bases, with 10 bases left in between. Germline values: CDR1 SGDLS, CDR2 YYNGEE. The whole variable domain, filled in from reference TRBV9 and TRBJ2-3, reads DSGVTQTPKHLITATGQRVTLRCSPRSGDLSVYWYQQSLDQGLQFLIQYYNGEERAKGNILERFSAQQFPDLHSELNLSSLELGDSALYFCASSVDRSHTDTQYFGPGTRLTVL.

This chain connects TRBV28 to TRBJ2-1; 7 nucleotides align to TRBD1. J gave up 2 bases and V 4 bases, and 5 bases lay outside the gene matches. Germline V gives CDR1 MDHEN, CDR2 SYDVKM. This CDR3 contains 15 residues. CDR3 in amino acids: CASSWTGGAYNEQFF. The CDR3 bases are TGTGCCAGCAGTTGGACAGGAGGAGCCTACAATGAGCAGTTCTTC.

A word on this clone: Within the sample, other DNA sequences also encode this same CDR3. The rearrangement links TRBV5-1 to TRBJ1-4; D is possibly TRBD1 (6 bases). The germline V and J ends were trimmed by 0 bases and 5 bases, with 8 bases remaining between them. The length of the CDR3 is 14 residues. The germline V gene encodes CDR1 SGHRS and CDR2 YFSETQ. CDR3 protein: CASSLGQGNEKLFF. In nucleotides, the CDR3 is TGCGCCAGCAGCTTGGGCCAGGGGAATGAAAAACTGTTTTTT.

This clone was detected once. The chain couples TRBV16 to TRBJ2-7; weak D call: TRBD2 (5 bases). The germline V gene encodes CDR1 KGHSY and CDR2 FQNENV. This CDR3 spans 13 amino acids. Trimming cost V 0 bases and J 12 bases, with 15 bases left between them. The CDR3 DNA is TGTGCCAGCAGCCAATCGAGAGGGCAGCCTGGGTACTTC. It specifies CASSQSRGQPGYF.

In its sample, this clone was seen a few times. J is TRBJ2-3 and V is TRBV27; 7 bases align to TRBD2. The CDR3 contains 13 residues. Per the germline V gene, CDR1 is MNHEY and CDR2 is SMNVEV (reference sequence). V was pared by 5 bases and J by 5 bases, with 4 bases of the junction left unmatched. The CDR3 DNA follows: TGTGCCAGCAGTAGTACTAGCGAAGATACGCAGTATTTT. It translates to CASSSTSEDTQYF.

This clone has a handful of counts. The V gene is TRBV5-4, the J gene TRBJ2-3; D possibly corresponds to TRBD2 (6 bases). CDR1 is SGHNT and CDR2 is YYREEE in the germline V gene (reference sequence). This CDR3 comprises 15 residues. Trimming took 0 bases from V and 5 from J, leaving 13 bases between them. The CDR3 nucleotides are TGTGCCAGCAGCTTGGCCGACCAGGGAGGAGATACGCAGTATTTT. This codes for CASSLADQGGDTQYF. Full variable domain (remainder filled in from reference TRBV5-4 and TRBJ2-3): ETGVTQSPTHLIKTRGQQVTLRCSSQSGHNTVSWYQQALGQGPQFIFQYYREEENGRGNFPPRFSGLQFPNYSSELNVNALELDDSALYLCASSLADQGGDTQYFGPGTRLTVL.

The chain carries TRBV7-9 and TRBJ2-7; 7 nucleotides line up with TRBD2. Germline loops: CDR1 SEHNR, CDR2 FQNEAQ (reference sequence). The CDR3 covers 16 residues. Losses at the gene ends were 1 base for V and 2 bases for J; bases not matched to a gene: 8. The CDR3 nucleotides are TGTGCCAGCAGCTTAGTGACGGGGGGTCGCACCTACGAGCAGTACTTC. Translated, it gives CASSLVTGGRTYEQYF.

V is TRBV7-9 and J is TRBJ2-1, with D possibly TRBD1 on 5 matching bases. The CDR3 covers 14 residues. V lost 4 bases and J 7 bases, leaving 14 bases between the germline ends. Germline V gene sequence: CDR1 SEHNR, CDR2 FQNEAQ (reference sequence). CDR3 in DNA: TGTGCCAGCAGCTCGGAGACAGACTTAAATGAGCAGTTCTTC. Residues: CASSSETDLNEQFF.

As regards this clone: An end of the junction differs from the germline gene, which may be a read error. The V gene is TRBV5-4, the J gene TRBJ2-3; the D is unclear. CDR1 is SGHNT and CDR2 is YYREEE in the germline V gene (reference sequence). The CDR3 has 15 residues. The CDR3 nucleotides read TGTGCCAGCAGGTTGGAGAGGCTTAGTACAGATACGCAGTATTTT. This codes for CASRLERLSTDTQYF.

The chain employs TRBV15 and TRBJ1-5; no firm D call. V lost 0 bases and J lost 5, with 20 bases in between. The germline V gene encodes CDR1 LNHNV and CDR2 YYDKDF (reference sequence). The CDR3 sequence is 18 residues long. CDR3 amino acids: CATSRDYFSQEVDQPQHF. CDR3 nucleotides: TGTGCCACCAGCAGAGATTACTTCTCTCAGGAGGTCGATCAGCCCCAGCATTTT. Drawing the rest from reference TRBV15 and TRBJ1-5, the complete variable domain is DAMVIQNPRYQVTQFGKPVTLSCSQTLNHNVMYWYQQKSSQAPKLLFHYYDKDFNNEADTPDNFQSRRPNTSFCFLDIRSPGLGDTAMYLCATSRDYFSQEVDQPQHFGDGTRLSIL.

The gene calls are TRBV27 and TRBJ2-1; TRBD2 matches 12 bases. Germline CDR1 and CDR2: MNHEY and SMNVEV (reference sequence). Trimming at V came to 11 bases and at J to 5 bases, leaving 16 bases not matched to a gene. The CDR3 extends over 17 amino acids. The CDR3 sequence: CAAGRRRLAGVDNEQFF. In DNA form, the CDR3 reads TGTGCCGCGGGTCGAAGGCGACTAGCGGGAGTCGACAATGAGCAGTTCTTC.

J is TRBJ1-1 and V is TRBV24-1, with unresolved D. Germline assignment: CDR1 KGHDR and CDR2 SFDVKD. Trimming shortened V by 5 bases and J by 3 bases, and 6 bases separated the two germline ends. CDR3 size: 12 residues. In DNA form, the CDR3 reads TGTGCCACCAGTGGGAGATACACTGAAGCTTTCTTT. This encodes CATSGRYTEAFF.

The chain employs TRBV7-3 and TRBJ1-3; D is unresolved. With 4 bases removed from V and 4 bases from J, the gap between germline ends came to 8 bases. The CDR3 has 13 residues. CDR1 SGHTA and CDR2 FQGTGA come from the germline V gene. The CDR3 coding sequence is TGTGCCAGCAGCTCTTATCAGGGAAACACCATATATTTT. Encoded protein: CASSSYQGNTIYF.

This chain connects TRBV7-8 to TRBJ2-5; possibly TRBD2 for D (6 bases). Germline loops: CDR1 SGHVS, CDR2 FQNEAQ. There are 14 residues in the CDR3. The germline V and J ends were trimmed by 4 bases and 4 bases, with 13 bases remaining between them. As DNA, the CDR3 is TGTGCCAGCAGCTCACCCCTCGGGGGAGAGACCCAGTACTTC. It yields the protein CASSSPLGGETQYF.

The chain couples TRBV6-5 to TRBJ2-1; a possible D gene is TRBD2 (5 bases). The CDR3 extends over 13 amino acids. The germline CDR1 and CDR2 sequences are MNHEY and SVGAGI. Trimming shortened V by 8 bases and J by 7 bases, and 15 bases separated the two germline ends. CDR3 bases: TGTGCCAGCGGGAGAGTAGCAGGAAATGAGCAGTTCTTC. Translation: CASGRVAGNEQFF.

J is TRBJ2-7 and V is TRBV19, with 10 positions matching TRBD1. V trimming: 5 bases; J trimming: 2 bases; junction bases outside the gene matches: 6. The length of the CDR3 is 15 residues. Germline-derived CDR1 and CDR2 are LNHDA and SQIVND (reference sequence). The CDR3 sequence: CASSLPGTGAYEQYF. The CDR3 nucleotides are TGTGCCAGTAGTTTACCGGGGACAGGGGCCTACGAGCAGTACTTC. The full variable domain, completed using reference TRBV19 and TRBJ2-7, is DGGITQSPKYLFRKEGQNVTLSCEQNLNHDAMYWYRQDPGQGLRLIYYSQIVNDFQKGDIAEGYSVSREKKESFPLTVTSAQKNPTAFYLCASSLPGTGAYEQYFGPGTRLTVT.

This chain links TRBV10-3 with TRBJ2-5, with 7 positions matching TRBD1. V shed 3 bases, J shed 0 bases, and the junction held 4 bases outside the gene matches. CDR3 size: 15 residues. Germline lookup yields CDR1 ENHRY and CDR2 SYGVKD. The CDR3 DNA reads as TGTGCCATCAGTGACGGCAGGGGGTACCAAGAGACCCAGTACTTC. Its protein is CAISDGRGYQETQYF.